This paragraph reports one T cell receptor beta chain. The antigen is unknown. The sample originates from a study of T cells in Graves' hyperthyroidism and ophthalmopathy. Turning to the study itself: It was at initial diagnosis, before any treatment, that peripheral blood was collected. Study observations and caveats: Most clonotypes expanded in thyroid above 0.001 were likewise present in blood.

Over 18 months, lack of ophthalmopathy progression marked Graves' hyperthyroidism as stable. Fresh peripheral blood, about 9.3 ml, yielded the PBMCs. RNA transcripts gave rise to amplified TCR beta CDR3 regions. Researchers ran a first-round RT-PCR on the TCR CDR3 using the HTBI primer set. TCRdb processed the multiplex PCR reads anew with MiXCR; each CDR3 protein has one entry. Of hundreds of thousands of distinct CDR3 sequences listed, around 38% are singletons. The CDR3 is 14 residues long. Germline-derived CDR1 and CDR2 are SGDLS and YYNGEE. V was clipped by 4 bases and J by 5 bases, with 15 bases between them.

This TCR derives from a man aged 18 to 29 with Graves' hyperthyroidism. The chain links TRBV9 to TRBJ1-1; D is uncertain. Sequences were obtained from blood. The CDR3 nucleotides read TGTGCCAGCAGCCCTCGTGTTGATGGGACTGAAGCTTTCTTT. It encodes CASSPRVDGTEAFF. Together with reference TRBV9 and TRBJ1-1, the CDR3 gives the full variable domain: DSGVTQTPKHLITATGQRVTLRCSPRSGDLSVYWYQQSLDQGLQFLIQYYNGEERAKGNILERFSAQQFPDLHSELNLSSLELGDSALYFCASSPRVDGTEAFFGQGTRLTVV.